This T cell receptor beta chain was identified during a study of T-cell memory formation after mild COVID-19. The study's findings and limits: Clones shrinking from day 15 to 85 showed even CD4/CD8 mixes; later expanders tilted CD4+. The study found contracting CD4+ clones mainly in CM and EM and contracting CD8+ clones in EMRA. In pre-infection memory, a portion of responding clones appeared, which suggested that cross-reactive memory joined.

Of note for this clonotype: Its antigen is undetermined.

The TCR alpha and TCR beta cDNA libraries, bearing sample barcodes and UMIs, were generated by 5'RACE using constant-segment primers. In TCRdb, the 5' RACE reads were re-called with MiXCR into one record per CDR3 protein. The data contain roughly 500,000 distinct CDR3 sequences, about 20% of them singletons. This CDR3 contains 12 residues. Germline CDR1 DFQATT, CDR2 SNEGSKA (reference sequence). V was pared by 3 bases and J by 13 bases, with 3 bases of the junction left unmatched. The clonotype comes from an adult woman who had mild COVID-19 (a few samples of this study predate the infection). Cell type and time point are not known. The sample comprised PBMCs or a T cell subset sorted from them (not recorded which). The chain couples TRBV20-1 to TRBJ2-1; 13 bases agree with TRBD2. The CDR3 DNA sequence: TGCAGTGCTAGGACTAGCGGGGGGTCACAGTTCTTC. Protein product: CSARTSGGSQFF.